These T cell receptor beta chains were read from a single sample in a study of blood T cells in healthy people across ages. TCRdb reanalysed the 5' RACE reads using MiXCR and keeps one entry per CDR3 protein. The repertoire holds some 640,000 distinct CDR3 sequences, with under 30% as singletons. Sequencing was done on a sample of blood. The source is a woman at least 80 years old in good health. Both conserved end residues are part of each CDR3. The D gene is left open where the match is weak. A row's size may be missing; if present it is once, few, many or a size class.

clone size	V gene	CDR3 length	D gene	J gene	CDR3 DNA	CDR3 protein
many	TRBV6-2/TRBV6-3	15	TRBD1	TRBJ1-1	TGTGCCAGCAGACAGGGGGGAAATGGTTTCGCTGAAGCTTTCTTT	CASRQGGNGFAEAFF
NA	TRBV7-7	14	TRBD1	TRBJ2-2	TGTGCCAGCAGCCCGGGACAGGGGATCGGGGAGCTGTTTTTT	CASSPGQGIGELFF
many	TRBV25-1	15	TRBD2	TRBJ2-3	TGTGCCAGCAGTGGTAGGACTAGGGAGGCAGATACGCAGTATTTT	CASSGRTREADTQYF
NA	TRBV7-9	14	TRBD1	TRBJ2-7	TGTGCCGGCAGCCGAACAGGGGTCGGTTACGAGCAGTACTTC	CAGSRTGVGYEQYF
few	TRBV7-7	15	NA	TRBJ2-2	TGTGCCAGCAGCCAAGACAGTACGAACACCGGGGAGCTGTTTTTT	CASSQDSTNTGELFF
NA	TRBV15	14	NA	TRBJ1-2	TGTGCCACCAGCAGCCTCTCCACTAACTATGGCTACACCTTC	CATSSLSTNYGYTF
few	TRBV5-1	15	NA	TRBJ1-1	TGCGCCAGCACCTTGGCCGGATATCCGGGCACTGAAGCTTTCTTT	CASTLAGYPGTEAFF
many	TRBV6-6	16	TRBD2	TRBJ2-3	TGTGCCAGCAGTCCCACTAGCGGGGGGTACACAGATACGCAGTATTTT	CASSPTSGGYTDTQYF
few	TRBV20-1	16	TRBD2	TRBJ2-4	TGCAGTGCTACCAGGACTAGCGGGGGGTTCCCAAATGAGCAGTACTTC	CSATRTSGGFPNEQYF
NA	TRBV24-1	14	TRBD1	TRBJ2-2	TGTGCCACCAGAGGACAGGGGAACACCGGGGAGCTGTTTTTT	CATRGQGNTGELFF
NA	TRBV20-1	12	NA	TRBJ1-5	TGCAGTGCTTGGCCCGGCAATCAGCCCCAGCATTTT	CSAWPGNQPQHF
NA	TRBV5-5	13	NA	TRBJ2-5	TGTGCCAGCAGCTTCTTGGTCACAGAGACCCAGTACTTC	CASSFLVTETQYF
NA	TRBV25-1	12	NA	TRBJ1-2	TGTGCCAGCAGTGACAGCTACTCTGGCTACACCTTC	CASSDSYSGYTF
NA	TRBV5-1	15	NA	TRBJ1-2	TGCGCCAGCAGGCCCCAGACAGCGCTCCAGGAAGGCTACACCTTC	CASRPQTALQEGYTF
many	TRBV7-9	15	NA	TRBJ2-7	TGTGCCAGCAGCTTAGGCCCGTTGACCTCCTACGAGCAGTACTTC	CASSLGPLTSYEQYF
NA	TRBV20-1	14	TRBD2	TRBJ2-7	TGCAGTGCTAGAAAGCGGGGGAGTATCTACGAGCAGTACTTC	CSARKRGSIYEQYF
many	TRBV28	15	TRBD1	TRBJ2-4	TGTGCCAGCAGTTTACCAGGACAGGGGGCTCGGATTCAGTACTTC	CASSLPGQGARIQYF
many	TRBV7-3	17	TRBD2	TRBJ2-1	TGTGCCAGCAGCCCAGTCCCTAGCGGGGGTTCCTACAATGAGCAGTTCTTC	CASSPVPSGGSYNEQFF
many	TRBV7-8	16	NA	TRBJ1-5	TGTGCCAGCAGCCCCAGACAGGCTTATAGCAATCAGCCCCAGCATTTT	CASSPRQAYSNQPQHF
many	TRBV5-1	14	NA	TRBJ1-6	TGCGCCAGCAGTCGTGACGGGGGGATTTCACCCCTCCACTTT	CASSRDGGISPLHF
NA	TRBV5-1	14	TRBD2	TRBJ2-1	TGCGCCAGCAGCCCAGCGGGAGTGGCCTATGAGCAGTTCTTC	CASSPAGVAYEQFF
few	TRBV20-1	15	NA	TRBJ2-5	TGCAGTGCTCGAAACACTAGGACTACCCAAGAGACCCAGTACTTC	CSARNTRTTQETQYF
many	TRBV3-1	18	NA	TRBJ1-1	TGTGCCAGCAGCCAAGATCTAACGTCGGGACGAGGGGGCACTGAAGCTTTCTTT	CASSQDLTSGRGGTEAFF
once	TRBV5-1	14	NA	TRBJ2-3	TGCGCCAGCAAAGGGGGTAGCGTGACAGATACGCAGTATTTT	CASKGGSVTDTQYF
many	TRBV6-6	15	NA	TRBJ2-7	TGTGCCAGCAGTTACTCCCCCCGACAGGCGGGGGAGCAGTACTTC	CASSYSPRQAGEQYF
NA	TRBV11-2	13	NA	TRBJ1-4	TGTGCCAGCAGCCTCCTCTTGGGTGAAAAACTGTTTTTT	CASSLLLGEKLFF
few	TRBV2	14	TRBD1	TRBJ2-3	TGTGCCAGCAGTCTCCAGACAGGGGGTGATACGCAGTATTTT	CASSLQTGGDTQYF